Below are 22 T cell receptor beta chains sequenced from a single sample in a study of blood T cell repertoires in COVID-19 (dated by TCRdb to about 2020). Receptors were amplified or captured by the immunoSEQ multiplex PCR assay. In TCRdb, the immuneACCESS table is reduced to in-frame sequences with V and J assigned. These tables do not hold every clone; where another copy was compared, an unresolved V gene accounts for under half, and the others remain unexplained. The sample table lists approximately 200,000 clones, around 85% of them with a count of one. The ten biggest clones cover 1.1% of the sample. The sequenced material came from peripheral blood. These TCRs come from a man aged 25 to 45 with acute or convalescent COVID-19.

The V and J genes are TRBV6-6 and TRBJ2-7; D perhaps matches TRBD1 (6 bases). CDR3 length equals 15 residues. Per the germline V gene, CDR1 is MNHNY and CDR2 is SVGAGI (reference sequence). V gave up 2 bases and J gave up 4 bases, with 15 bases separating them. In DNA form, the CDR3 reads TGTGCCAGCAGTTACGGGGGCACGAGTGGATACGAGCAGTACTTC. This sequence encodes CASSYGGTSGYEQYF.

The CDR3: CASPQTPDRERQPQHF. The CDR3 coding sequence is TGCGCCAGCCCCCAAACCCCCGACAGGGAGCGTCAGCCCCAGCATTTT. This chain uses TRBV23-1 with TRBJ1-5, with TRBD1 matching 7 bases. TRBV23-1 is annotated as an ORF whose role is uncertain. The CDR3 length is 16 residues. V dropped 8 bases and J dropped 6; count of bases not matched to a gene: 16.

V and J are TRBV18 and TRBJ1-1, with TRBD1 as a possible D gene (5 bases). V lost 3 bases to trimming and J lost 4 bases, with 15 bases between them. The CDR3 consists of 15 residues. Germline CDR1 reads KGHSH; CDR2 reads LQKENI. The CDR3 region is CASSPNAGRGTEAFF. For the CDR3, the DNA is TGTGCCAGCTCACCTAACGCGGGGCGGGGCACTGAAGCTTTCTTT.

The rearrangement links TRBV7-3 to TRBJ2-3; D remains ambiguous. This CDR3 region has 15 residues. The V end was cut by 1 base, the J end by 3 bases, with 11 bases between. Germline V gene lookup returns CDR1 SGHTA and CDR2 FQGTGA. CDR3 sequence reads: CASSLIGGNTDTQYF. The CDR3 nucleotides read TGTGCCAGCAGCTTAATAGGCGGAAATACAGATACGCAGTATTTT.

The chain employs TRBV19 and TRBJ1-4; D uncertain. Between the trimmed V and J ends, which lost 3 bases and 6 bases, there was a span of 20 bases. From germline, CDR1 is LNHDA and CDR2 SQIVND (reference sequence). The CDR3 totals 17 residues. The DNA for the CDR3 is TGTGCCAGTAGTATGAGAGGTACCCGAACTTGGGATGAAAAACTGTTTTTT. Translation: CASSMRGTRTWDEKLFF.

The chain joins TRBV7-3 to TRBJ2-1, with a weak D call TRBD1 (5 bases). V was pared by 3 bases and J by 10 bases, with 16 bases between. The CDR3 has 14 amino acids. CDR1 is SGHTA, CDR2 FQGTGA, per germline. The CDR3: CASSLDQLWGEQFF. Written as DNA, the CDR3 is TGTGCCAGCAGCTTGGACCAACTTTGGGGCGAGCAGTTCTTC.

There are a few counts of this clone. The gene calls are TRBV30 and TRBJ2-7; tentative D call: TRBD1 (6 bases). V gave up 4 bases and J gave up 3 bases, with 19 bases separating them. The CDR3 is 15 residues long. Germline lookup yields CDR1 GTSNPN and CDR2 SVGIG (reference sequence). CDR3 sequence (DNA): TGTGCCTGGACACAGGGTTATTCCCCCTACTACGAGCAGTACTTC. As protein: CAWTQGYSPYYEQYF.

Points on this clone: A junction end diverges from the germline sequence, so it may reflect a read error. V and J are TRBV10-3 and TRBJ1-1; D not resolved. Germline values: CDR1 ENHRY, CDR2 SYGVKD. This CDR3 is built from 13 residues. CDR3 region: CAIRETGNTEVFF. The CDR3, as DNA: TGTGCCATCAGAGAGACGGGGAACACTGAAGTTTTCTTT.

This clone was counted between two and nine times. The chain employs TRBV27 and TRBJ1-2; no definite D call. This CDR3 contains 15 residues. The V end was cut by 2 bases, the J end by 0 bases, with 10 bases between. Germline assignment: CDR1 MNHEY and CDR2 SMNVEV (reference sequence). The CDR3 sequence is CASSLRAGSNYGYTF. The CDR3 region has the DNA TGTGCCAGCAGTTTACGGGCGGGGTCTAACTATGGCTACACCTTC.

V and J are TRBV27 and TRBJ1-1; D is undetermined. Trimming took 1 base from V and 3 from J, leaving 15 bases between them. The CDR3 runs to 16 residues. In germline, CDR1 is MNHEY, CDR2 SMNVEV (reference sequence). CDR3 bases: TGTGCCAGCAGTTTATATAGCTCGGGTTTGGACACTGAAGCTTTCTTT. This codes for CASSLYSSGLDTEAFF.

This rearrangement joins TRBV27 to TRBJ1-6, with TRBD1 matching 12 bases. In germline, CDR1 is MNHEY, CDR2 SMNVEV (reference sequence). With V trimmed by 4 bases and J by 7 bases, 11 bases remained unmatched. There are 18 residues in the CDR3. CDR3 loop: CASSSARDRGRRNSPLHF. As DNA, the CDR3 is TGTGCCAGCAGTTCCGCCCGGGACAGGGGGCGCCGGAATTCACCCCTCCACTTT.

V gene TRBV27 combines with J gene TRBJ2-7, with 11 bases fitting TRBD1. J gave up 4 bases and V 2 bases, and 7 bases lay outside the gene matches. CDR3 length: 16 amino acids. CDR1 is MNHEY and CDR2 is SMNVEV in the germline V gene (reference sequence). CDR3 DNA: TGTGCCAGCAGTTTAAGGGAGGGACAGGGGGTTTACGAGCAGTACTTC. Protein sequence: CASSLREGQGVYEQYF.

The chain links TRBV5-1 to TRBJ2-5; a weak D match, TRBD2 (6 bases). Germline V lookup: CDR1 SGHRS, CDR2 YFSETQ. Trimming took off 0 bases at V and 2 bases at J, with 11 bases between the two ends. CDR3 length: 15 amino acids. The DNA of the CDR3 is TGCGCCAGCAGCTTGGATGGGAGGACACAAGAGACCCAGTACTTC. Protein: CASSLDGRTQETQYF.

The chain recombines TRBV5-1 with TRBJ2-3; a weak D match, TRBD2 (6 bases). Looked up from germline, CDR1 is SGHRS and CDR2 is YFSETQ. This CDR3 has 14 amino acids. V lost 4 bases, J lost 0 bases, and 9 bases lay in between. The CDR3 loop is CASSGGDSTDTQYF. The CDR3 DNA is TGCGCCAGCAGCGGCGGGGACAGCACAGATACGCAGTATTTT.

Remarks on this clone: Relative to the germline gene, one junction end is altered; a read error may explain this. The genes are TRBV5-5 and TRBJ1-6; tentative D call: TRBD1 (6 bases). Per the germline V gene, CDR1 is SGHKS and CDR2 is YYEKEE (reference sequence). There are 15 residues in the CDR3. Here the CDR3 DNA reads TGTGCCAGCAGCTTGGACAGGGCCTACAATTCACCCCTCCACTTT. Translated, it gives CASSLDRAYNSPLHF.

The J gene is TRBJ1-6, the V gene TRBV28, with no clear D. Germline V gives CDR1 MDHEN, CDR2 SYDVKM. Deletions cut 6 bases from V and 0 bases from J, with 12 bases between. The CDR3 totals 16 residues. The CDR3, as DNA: TGTGCCAGCAGGACCGGCGGGAGCTCCTATAATTCACCCCTCCACTTT. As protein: CASRTGGSSYNSPLHF.

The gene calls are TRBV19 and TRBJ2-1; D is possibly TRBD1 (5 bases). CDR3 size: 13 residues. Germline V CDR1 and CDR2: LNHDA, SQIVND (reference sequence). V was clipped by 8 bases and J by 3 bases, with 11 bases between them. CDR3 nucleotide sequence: TGTGCCAGTCGACAGCCTCTCTACAATGAGCAGTTCTTC. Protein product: CASRQPLYNEQFF.

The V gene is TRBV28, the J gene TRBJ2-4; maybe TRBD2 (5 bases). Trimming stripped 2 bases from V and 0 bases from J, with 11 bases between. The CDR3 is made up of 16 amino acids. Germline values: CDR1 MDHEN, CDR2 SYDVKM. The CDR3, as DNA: TGTGCCAGCAGTTTAGGATCAGGACTAGCCAAAAACATTCAGTACTTC. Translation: CASSLGSGLAKNIQYF.

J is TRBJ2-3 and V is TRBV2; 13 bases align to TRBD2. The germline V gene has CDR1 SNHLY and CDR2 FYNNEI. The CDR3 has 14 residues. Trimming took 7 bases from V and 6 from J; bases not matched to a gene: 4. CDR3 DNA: TGTGCCAGCAAACTAGCGGGAGGGACGGATACGCAGTATTTT. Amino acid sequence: CASKLAGGTDTQYF.

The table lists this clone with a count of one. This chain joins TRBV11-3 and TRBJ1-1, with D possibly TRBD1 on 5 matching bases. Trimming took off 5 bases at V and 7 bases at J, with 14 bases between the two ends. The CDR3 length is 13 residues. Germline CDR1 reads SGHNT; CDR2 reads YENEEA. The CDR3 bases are TGTGCCAGCAGCGAATTTAGGGGAGGTGAAGCTTTCTTT. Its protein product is CASSEFRGGEAFF.

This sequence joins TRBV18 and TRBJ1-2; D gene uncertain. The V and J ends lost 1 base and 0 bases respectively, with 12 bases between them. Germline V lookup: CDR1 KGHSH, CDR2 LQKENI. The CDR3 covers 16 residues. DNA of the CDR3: TGTGCCAGCTCACCACGGGCCAGCGGACCTAACTATGGCTACACCTTC. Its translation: CASSPRASGPNYGYTF.

The CDR3 sequence is CASSFRSNEQFF. DNA of the CDR3: TGTGCCAGCAGCTTTAGAAGCAATGAGCAGTTCTTC. The rearrangement joins TRBV11-2 to TRBJ2-1; D not certain. V lost 3 bases and J lost 6, with 6 bases in between. Germline V CDR1 and CDR2: SGHAT, FQNNGV. The CDR3 sequence is 12 residues long.